The rows below give T cell receptor beta chains drawn from one sample of a study of T cells of healthy individuals. TCRdb redid the calling of the 5' RACE reads with MiXCR, one entry per CDR3 protein. The sample shows fewer than 75,000 distinct CDR3 sequences, under 20% of them seen only once. The receptors derive from a human donor in good health. Both conserved end residues are part of each CDR3. Each record gives: clone size, V gene, J gene, D gene, CDR3 DNA, CDR3 protein. The D gene is left open where the match is weak. Size tells how often a clone was seen (once, few, many) or the class of an expanded clone, and some rows leave it out.

size: many; V: TRBV20-1; J: TRBJ1-5; D: .; DNA: TGCAGTGCTAGAGATCTGGGGGGGTCTGGTCAGCCCCAGCATTTT; CDR3: CSARDLGGSGQPQHF
size: many; V: TRBV4-1; J: TRBJ1-1; D: TRBD1; DNA: TGCGCCAGCAGCCCGGGACAGGGAGGTAGCCTGAACACTGAAGCTTTCTTT; CDR3: CASSPGQGGSLNTEAFF
size: few; V: TRBV25-1; J: TRBJ1-2; D: .; DNA: TGTGCCAGCAGTGGCCCGGGAAACTATGGCTACACCTTC; CDR3: CASSGPGNYGYTF
size: .; V: TRBV6-2/TRBV6-3; J: TRBJ2-5; D: .; DNA: TGTGCCAGCAGTTATCGGGGCCAAGAGACCCAGTACTTC; CDR3: CASSYRGQETQYF
size: .; V: TRBV4-1; J: TRBJ1-4; D: .; DNA: TGCGCCAGCAGCACCGAAGGAAGACCGAATGAAAAACTGTTTTTT; CDR3: CASSTEGRPNEKLFF
size: few; V: TRBV12-3/TRBV12-4; J: TRBJ1-4; D: .; DNA: TGTGCCAGCAGCACCCGGGACGGAGTTGAAAAACTGTTTTTT; CDR3: CASSTRDGVEKLFF
size: .; V: TRBV7-6; J: TRBJ2-5; D: .; DNA: TGTACCAGCAGGTCCAGGGCGGGACAAGAGACCCAGTACTTC; CDR3: CTSRSRAGQETQYF
size: many; V: TRBV15; J: TRBJ1-2; D: .; DNA: TGTGCCACCAGCAGAGTTAACCTTAACTATGGCTACACCTTC; CDR3: CATSRVNLNYGYTF
size: few; V: TRBV27; J: TRBJ2-1; D: TRBD2; DNA: TGTGCCAGCAGGGGACTAGCGGGAGTCGGTGAGCAGTTCTTC; CDR3: CASRGLAGVGEQFF
size: once; V: TRBV3-1; J: TRBJ2-7; D: .; DNA: TGTGCCAGCAGCACATTACAGCCGTTAAAACGGATCTACGAGCAGTACTTC; CDR3: CASSTLQPLKRIYEQYF
size: .; V: TRBV7-2; J: TRBJ1-6; D: TRBD1; DNA: TGTGCCAGCAGCTTGGACAGGGTTGATTCACCCCTCCACTTT; CDR3: CASSLDRVDSPLHF
size: .; V: TRBV6-6; J: TRBJ2-2; D: .; DNA: TGTGCCAGCAGTTACTCGAAGGGGAGACTGAACACCGGGGAGCTGTTTTTT; CDR3: CASSYSKGRLNTGELFF
size: many; V: TRBV10-3; J: TRBJ2-1; D: .; DNA: TGTGCCATCAGTCCTGAGGGAGACAATGAGCAGTTCTTC; CDR3: CAISPEGDNEQFF
size: .; V: TRBV24-1; J: TRBJ2-1; D: .; DNA: TGTGCCACCAGTGAGTCCATTCGGGGCCACAATGAGCAGTTCTTC; CDR3: CATSESIRGHNEQFF
size: .; V: TRBV10-3; J: TRBJ2-5; D: .; DNA: TGTGCCATCGGTGGCCGTTTAAGGGACACCGAAGAGACCCAGTACTTC; CDR3: CAIGGRLRDTEETQYF
size: .; V: TRBV6-5; J: TRBJ1-2; D: TRBD1; DNA: TGTGCCAGCAGTTACGGGACAGGGGGCAAGGGTGACTATGGCTACACCTTC; CDR3: CASSYGTGGKGDYGYTF
size: .; V: TRBV7-8; J: TRBJ2-5; D: TRBD2; DNA: TGTGCCAGCAGCTCGCCGAGCGGGAGGGCCCGAGAGACCCAGTACTTC; CDR3: CASSSPSGRARETQYF
size: many; V: TRBV7-9; J: TRBJ2-2; D: .; DNA: TGTGCCAGCCCCGGAGCGGCTAGTGACGCCGGGGAGCTGTTTTTT; CDR3: CASPGAASDAGELFF
size: few; V: TRBV20-1; J: TRBJ2-1; D: TRBD2; DNA: TGCAGTGCCCCGACCGGGACTAGCGGCAATGAGCAGTTCTTC; CDR3: CSAPTGTSGNEQFF
size: .; V: TRBV7-2; J: TRBJ2-1; D: TRBD2; DNA: TGTGCCAGCACCGAGACGGCGGGAGGGTTAGTTGAGCAGTTCTTC; CDR3: CASTETAGGLVEQFF
size: .; V: TRBV7-3; J: TRBJ2-7; D: .; DNA: TGTGCCAGCAGCTTAACGGCGGCGGGAGAGCAGTACTTC; CDR3: CASSLTAAGEQYF
size: few; V: TRBV10-3; J: TRBJ2-7; D: .; DNA: TGTGCCATCAGTGAATCATCGGGCCAGAACTACGAGCAGTACTTC; CDR3: CAISESSGQNYEQYF
size: few; V: TRBV29-1; J: TRBJ1-1; D: .; DNA: TGCAGCGTTGGGGCTCGCGCCGGGACATTGCTCACTGAAGCTTTCTTT; CDR3: CSVGARAGTLLTEAFF
size: .; V: TRBV7-9; J: TRBJ1-6; D: .; DNA: TGTGCCAGCAGCGACAGCTTTAATTCACCCCTCGACTTT; CDR3: CASSDSFNSPLDF
size: .; V: TRBV4-1; J: TRBJ2-3; D: .; DNA: TGCGCCAGCAGCCAACCGGCGGCCCTACTCACAGATACGCAGTATTTT; CDR3: CASSQPAALLTDTQYF
size: many; V: TRBV4-2; J: TRBJ2-1; D: .; DNA: TGTGCCAGCAGCCAAGTCGGTTGGTCCGGGAATGAGCAGTTCTTC; CDR3: CASSQVGWSGNEQFF
size: .; V: TRBV7-2; J: TRBJ2-7; D: .; DNA: TGTGCCAGCAGCTTAAAGACGCCGTCTTACGAGCAGTACTTC; CDR3: CASSLKTPSYEQYF
size: few; V: TRBV7-9; J: TRBJ2-7; D: .; DNA: TGTGCCAGCAGCTTAAAGGGGGGTCCCTACGAGCAGTACTTC; CDR3: CASSLKGGPYEQYF
size: few; V: TRBV20-1; J: TRBJ2-3; D: TRBD2; DNA: TGCAGTGCTAGAGGGACTAGCGGACAAGATACGCAGTATTTT; CDR3: CSARGTSGQDTQYF
size: .; V: TRBV2; J: TRBJ1-1; D: .; DNA: TGTGCCAGCCAGCGGACCCCTGAAGCTTTCTTT; CDR3: CASQRTPEAFF
size: many; V: TRBV5-1; J: TRBJ2-1; D: .; DNA: TGCGCCAGCAGCTTCGACGCAAGGGAGCAGTTCTTC; CDR3: CASSFDAREQFF
size: .; V: TRBV20-1; J: TRBJ2-7; D: .; DNA: TGCAGTGCGGGACGTGCGCCAACCTACGGGCAGTACTTC; CDR3: CSAGRAPTYGQYF
size: .; V: TRBV12-3/TRBV12-4; J: TRBJ2-7; D: .; DNA: TGTGCCAGCAGTTGGGACCGAACCTACGAGCAGTACTTC; CDR3: CASSWDRTYEQYF
size: few; V: TRBV27; J: TRBJ2-3; D: TRBD2; DNA: TGTGCCAGCAGTCCAGGCGGGGGGCGTACCTCAGATACGCAGTATTTT; CDR3: CASSPGGGRTSDTQYF
size: many; V: TRBV7-9; J: TRBJ2-7; D: TRBD1; DNA: TGTGCCAGCCGCTCCGGGACAGGGGACTACGAGCAGTACTTC; CDR3: CASRSGTGDYEQYF
size: .; V: TRBV6-2/TRBV6-3; J: TRBJ2-2; D: .; DNA: TGTGCCAGCAGCCTCTTTTCCGGGGAGCTGTTTTTT; CDR3: CASSLFSGELFF